Below, 24 T cell receptor beta chains from the same sample are listed, as sequenced in a study of response to subunit inactivated influenza vaccine. MiXCR, run by TCRdb on the RT-PCR reads, gives a single entry per CDR3 protein. The table lists over 400,000 distinct CDR3 sequences, 10% to 15% of them singletons. Sequencing used PBMCs from blood, obtained about 40 days after vaccination. Receptor source: a man aged 45-65 years who received an inactivated influenza vaccine.

This clonotype was recorded many times. The V gene is TRBV5-1, the J gene TRBJ2-2; D is possibly TRBD2 (6 bases). Looked up from germline, CDR1 is SGHRS and CDR2 is YFSETQ. The CDR3 is 16 residues long. The ends were cut back, 4 bases at V and 4 bases at J, with 17 bases in the middle. The CDR3 bases are TGCGCCAGCAGCCAAAGACTAGACGCGAGCACCGGGGAGCTGTTTTTT. Encoded protein: CASSQRLDASTGELFF.

There are a few counts of this clonotype. The chain couples TRBV24-1 to TRBJ2-1, with 10 positions matching TRBD2. Germline CDR1 reads KGHDR; CDR2 reads SFDVKD. Trimming cost V 9 bases and J 5 bases; bases outside gene matches: 3. CDR3 length equals 13 residues. The CDR3 coding sequence is TGTGCCACCCAGCGGGGGGGCCACAATGAGCAGTTCTTC. Its protein is CATQRGGHNEQFF.

In its sample, this clonotype was seen a few times. The chain carries TRBV2 and TRBJ2-1; D is possibly TRBD2 (6 bases). Germline V lookup: CDR1 SNHLY, CDR2 FYNNEI. CDR3 size: 16 residues. Trimming shortened V by 6 bases and J by 4 bases, and 19 bases separated the two germline ends. The CDR3 sequence is CASRELPGARYNEQFF. As DNA, the CDR3 is TGTGCCAGCAGGGAGCTACCGGGAGCCCGGTACAATGAGCAGTTCTTC.

This clonotype was seen only a few times. The chain links TRBV6-2 or TRBV6-3 to TRBJ1-6, with 8 positions matching TRBD1. There are 16 residues in the CDR3. The germline V gene encodes CDR1 MNHEY and CDR2 SVGEGT. V shed 6 bases and J 5 bases; nucleotides not matched to a gene: 9. The CDR3 DNA reads TGTGCCAGCAGCCCCCCAACAGGGGGAAATAATTCACCCCTCCACTTT. This encodes CASSPPTGGNNSPLHF.

In its sample, this clonotype was seen a few times. CDR3 loop: CASSATTGVDGTEAFF. CDR3 sequence (DNA): TGTGCCAGTAGTGCCACAACAGGGGTGGACGGCACTGAAGCTTTCTTT. The V and J genes are TRBV19 and TRBJ1-1; TRBD1 matches 7 bases. V lost 5 bases, J lost 4 bases, and 13 bases stayed unmatched. The CDR3 covers 16 residues. The germline V gene encodes CDR1 LNHDA and CDR2 SQIVND (reference sequence).

This CDR3 reads CASSSVNSGSDNEQFF. The DNA of the CDR3 is TGTGCCAGCAGCTCAGTAAATAGCGGGAGTGACAATGAGCAGTTCTTC. The chain joins TRBV7-2 to TRBJ2-1, with 9 bases fitting TRBD2. Looked up from germline, CDR1 is SGHTA and CDR2 is FQGNSA. CDR3 size: 16 residues. The ends lost 4 bases at V and 5 bases at J; junction bases unmatched: 9.

In its sample, this clonotype was seen many times. This chain connects TRBV20-1 to TRBJ2-3; possible D gene TRBD1, 5 bases. The CDR3 runs to 15 residues. CDR1 DFQATT and CDR2 SNEGSKA come from the germline V gene (reference sequence). V lost 4 bases, J lost 0 bases, and 14 bases lay in between. The CDR3 is CSANQGSVSTDTQYF. CDR3 coding DNA: TGCAGTGCTAATCAGGGATCCGTTAGCACAGATACGCAGTATTTT.

This clonotype has at least ten counts. The chain has TRBV5-1 and TRBJ1-1; D is perhaps TRBD1 (5 bases). With 0 bases removed from V and 3 bases from J, the gap between germline ends came to 15 bases. Germline V lookup: CDR1 SGHRS, CDR2 YFSETQ. The CDR3 contains 16 residues. The CDR3 protein is CASSLGTGGGDTEAFF. CDR3 bases: TGCGCCAGCAGCTTGGGGACGGGGGGTGGAGACACTGAAGCTTTCTTT.

The V and J genes are TRBV7-8 and TRBJ2-7, with D unclear. The CDR3 spans 14 residues. Germline CDR1 SGHVS, CDR2 FQNEAQ. V lost 0 bases and J 3 bases, leaving 9 bases between the germline ends. The CDR3 DNA reads as TGTGCCAGCAGCTTAGCGTTTTCAGACTACGAGCAGTACTTC. This sequence encodes CASSLAFSDYEQYF. Supplemented by reference TRBV7-8 and TRBJ2-7, the full variable domain reads GAGVSQSPRYKVAKRGQDVALRCDPISGHVSLFWYQQALGQGPEFLTYFQNEAQLDKSGLPSDRFFAERPEGSVSTLKIQRTQQEDSAVYLCASSLAFSDYEQYFGPGTRLTVT.

This chain joins TRBV7-6 and TRBJ2-1, with 11 nucleotides matching TRBD2. Germline V gene sequence: CDR1 SGHVS, CDR2 FNYEAQ. V gave up 6 bases and J gave up 0 bases; unmatched junction bases: 7. The CDR3 covers 17 residues. CDR3 coding DNA: TGTGCCAGCAGTTGGACTAGCGGGTCCCCCTCCTACAATGAGCAGTTCTTC. Encoded protein: CASSWTSGSPSYNEQFF.

This clonotype has more than one count but fewer than ten. This rearrangement joins TRBV27 to TRBJ1-6; D unclear. CDR1 and CDR2 (germline): MNHEY, SMNVEV (reference sequence). The V end lost 3 bases, the J end lost 0 bases, and 12 bases lay between the germline ends. This CDR3 is built from 17 residues. This CDR3 is CASSFGLIGSYNSPLHF. For the CDR3, the DNA is TGTGCCAGCAGTTTCGGCCTCATCGGCTCCTATAATTCACCCCTCCACTTT.

The chain recombines TRBV5-1 with TRBJ1-2, with no clear D. The CDR3 has 13 amino acids. Germline V gene lookup returns CDR1 SGHRS and CDR2 YFSETQ. V gave up 4 bases and J gave up 6 bases, with 13 bases separating them. The CDR3 nucleotides are TGCGCCAGCAGCCAAGGAGACTCGGATGGCTACACCTTC. This sequence encodes CASSQGDSDGYTF.

This clonotype was detected many times. The genes are TRBV28 and TRBJ2-5; D remains unclear. Germline-derived CDR1 and CDR2 are MDHEN and SYDVKM. V was shortened by 7 bases and J by 4 bases, with 13 bases between the two germline ends. The CDR3 runs 13 residues. The CDR3 coding sequence is TGTGCCAGCACCGCTGCGAACGTAGAGACCCAGTACTTC. Translated: CASTAANVETQYF.

The CDR3: CASSRRGTSPYEQYF. The CDR3 bases are TGTGCCAGCAGCCGCCGGGGGACTAGTCCCTACGAGCAGTACTTC. This chain joins TRBV3-1 and TRBJ2-7, with 8 bases lining up with TRBD2. Germline V CDR1 and CDR2: LGHDT, YNNKEL (reference sequence). V lost 4 bases to trimming and J lost 2 bases; unmatched junction nucleotides: 7. The CDR3 length is 15 residues.

This clonotype came up many times. J is TRBJ2-1 and V is TRBV4-3; 10 positions match TRBD2. The CDR3 loop spans 15 amino acids. Germline CDR1 is LGHNA and CDR2 is YSLEER. The ends lost 5 bases at V and 9 bases at J; junction bases unmatched: 10. This CDR3 is CASSNERGGGSEQFF. The CDR3 DNA reads as TGCGCCAGCAGCAATGAGCGGGGGGGAGGCAGTGAGCAGTTCTTC.

CDR3: CASSPPFFSDTQYF. CDR3 DNA sequence: TGTGCCAGCAGTCCACCGTTCTTTTCAGATACGCAGTATTTT. The chain links TRBV7-9 to TRBJ2-3, with no clear D. Trimming took 6 bases from V and 4 from J, leaving 14 bases between them. This CDR3 comprises 14 residues. Germline V gene data show CDR1 as SEHNR and CDR2 as FQNEAQ (reference sequence).

The chain employs TRBV5-5 and TRBJ2-5; 10 bases fit TRBD1. This CDR3 is 16 amino acids long. Per the germline V gene, CDR1 is SGHKS and CDR2 is YYEKEE (reference sequence). V lost 3 bases to trimming and J lost 5 bases; unmatched junction nucleotides: 10. The CDR3 is CASSWRRDRGGETQYF. CDR3 DNA: TGTGCCAGCAGCTGGCGCCGGGACAGGGGAGGGGAGACCCAGTACTTC.

The genes are TRBV20-1 and TRBJ1-5; D is perhaps TRBD1 (5 bases). With 6 bases removed from V and 8 bases from J, the gap between germline ends came to 20 bases. CDR1 is DFQATT and CDR2 is SNEGSKA in the germline V gene (reference sequence). This CDR3 is 14 amino acids long. The CDR3 region is CSAAVGTLREPQHF. CDR3 bases: TGCAGTGCCGCAGTCGGGACGCTGAGAGAGCCCCAGCATTTT.

This clonotype was counted only a few times. The chain has TRBV20-1 and TRBJ2-1, with 13 bases lining up with TRBD2. Trimming took 0 bases from V and 7 from J; bases not matched to a gene: 6. The CDR3 covers 16 residues. Germline assignment: CDR1 DFQATT and CDR2 SNEGSKA (reference sequence). The CDR3 DNA follows: TGCAGTGCTAGAGATCCCTTACTAGCGGGAGGGAATGAGCAGTTCTTC. Residues: CSARDPLLAGGNEQFF.

The table lists this clonotype with a few counts. The rearrangement links TRBV18 to TRBJ1-6; the D is unclear. Germline assignment: CDR1 KGHSH and CDR2 LQKENI. The CDR3 consists of 14 residues. Trimming cost V 3 bases and J 9 bases, with 12 bases left between them. The DNA of the CDR3 is TGTGCCAGCTCACCCCCGGGCAGCGTTTCACCCCTCCACTTT. It translates to CASSPPGSVSPLHF.

This clonotype was recorded a few times. V gene TRBV5-6 combines with J gene TRBJ2-1; 7 positions agree with TRBD2. CDR1 is SGHDT, CDR2 YYEEEE, per germline. This CDR3 is 15 amino acids long. Losses at the gene ends were 5 bases for V and 9 bases for J; bases not matched to a gene: 14. The CDR3, as DNA: TGTGCCAGCAGACCAGCGGGGCCCCTAGGGAGTGAGCAGTTCTTC. It encodes CASRPAGPLGSEQFF.

In its sample, this clonotype was seen a few times. The V gene is TRBV29-1, the J gene TRBJ2-1, with 11 bases lining up with TRBD2. The CDR3 spans 15 residues. Germline V gene sequence: CDR1 SQVTM, CDR2 ANQGSEA. J gave up 6 bases and V 4 bases, and 8 bases lay outside the gene matches. The DNA for the CDR3 is TGCAGCGTTGCGCTGCTAGCGGGAGGATTCAATGAGCAGTTCTTC. This translates into CSVALLAGGFNEQFF.

The chain has TRBV11-2 and TRBJ1-4; unclear D gene. The CDR3 runs to 15 residues. Germline V CDR1 and CDR2: SGHAT, FQNNGV. V was clipped by 3 bases and J by 8 bases, with 16 bases between them. The CDR3 nucleotides read TGTGCCAGCAGCTTTAGTACCGGTGGTGAGGAAAAACTGTTTTTT. Amino acids: CASSFSTGGEEKLFF.

This clonotype was detected a few times. As DNA, the CDR3 is TGCGCCAGCAGCGTCCTGGGTCCGTCAGATACGCAGTATTTT. As protein: CASSVLGPSDTQYF. The chain couples TRBV5-1 to TRBJ2-3; D call uncertain. CDR1 and CDR2 (germline): SGHRS, YFSETQ. V lost 4 bases, J lost 4 bases, and 13 bases lay in between. The CDR3 totals 14 residues.